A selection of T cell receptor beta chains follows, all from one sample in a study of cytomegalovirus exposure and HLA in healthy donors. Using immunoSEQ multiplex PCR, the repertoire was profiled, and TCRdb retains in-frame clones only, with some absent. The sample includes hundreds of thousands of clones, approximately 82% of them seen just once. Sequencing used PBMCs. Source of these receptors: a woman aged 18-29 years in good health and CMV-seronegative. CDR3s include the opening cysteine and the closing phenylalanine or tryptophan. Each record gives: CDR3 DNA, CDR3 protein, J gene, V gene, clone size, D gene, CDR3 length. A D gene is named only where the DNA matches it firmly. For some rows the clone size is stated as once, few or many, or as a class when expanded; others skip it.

CDR3nt: TGTGCCACCAGAGGGGGAGTCTATGGCTACACCTTC; CDR3aa: CATRGGVYGYTF; j_gene: TRBJ1-2; v_gene: TRBV28; abundance: -; d_gene: -; len: 12
CDR3nt: TGCGCCAGCGGGGACAGTCTGGGCCTCGCCACCGGGGAGCTGTTTTTT; CDR3aa: CASGDSLGLATGELFF; j_gene: TRBJ2-2; v_gene: TRBV10-1; abundance: -; d_gene: TRBD1; len: 16
CDR3nt: TGTGCCAGCAGCTTGGTAGGGGGGCCGAACACTGAAGCTTTCTTT; CDR3aa: CASSLVGGPNTEAFF; j_gene: TRBJ1-1; v_gene: TRBV5-8; abundance: -; d_gene: -; len: 15
CDR3nt: TGTGCCAGCAGCTTATCCAGGACATTCTACGAGCAGTACTTC; CDR3aa: CASSLSRTFYEQYF; j_gene: TRBJ2-7; v_gene: TRBV7-2; abundance: -; d_gene: -; len: 14
CDR3nt: TGTGCCAGTGGTAGGAATTATGAGCAGTTCTTC; CDR3aa: CASGRNYEQFF; j_gene: TRBJ2-1; v_gene: TRBV28; abundance: -; d_gene: -; len: 11
CDR3nt: TGTGCCAGCAGCTGGGCCAGGGGGAAATCTCCCTTGAACACTGAAGCTTTCTTT; CDR3aa: CASSWARGKSPLNTEAFF; j_gene: TRBJ1-1; v_gene: TRBV11-2; abundance: -; d_gene: TRBD1; len: 18
CDR3nt: TGCAGCGTCGGTATACAGGGTTACGAGCAGTACTTC; CDR3aa: CSVGIQGYEQYF; j_gene: TRBJ2-7; v_gene: TRBV29-1; abundance: -; d_gene: -; len: 12
CDR3nt: TGTGCCAGCAGCTTGCAAGGGGGCGGTTACGAGCAGTACTTC; CDR3aa: CASSLQGGGYEQYF; j_gene: TRBJ2-7; v_gene: TRBV7-3; abundance: -; d_gene: TRBD1; len: 14
CDR3nt: TGTGCCAGCAGCGGTAATAGCGGGAGGGCCGAAGAGACCCAGTACTTC; CDR3aa: CASSGNSGRAEETQYF; j_gene: TRBJ2-5; v_gene: TRBV9; abundance: -; d_gene: TRBD2; len: 16
CDR3nt: TGTGCCAGCAGTGAAGTTGCCGAGAGCTATGGCTACACCTTC; CDR3aa: CASSEVAESYGYTF; j_gene: TRBJ1-2; v_gene: TRBV6-1; abundance: -; d_gene: -; len: 14
CDR3nt: TGCGCCAGCAGCCCGACCGCCCTGAACACTGAAGCTTTCTTT; CDR3aa: CASSPTALNTEAFF; j_gene: TRBJ1-1; v_gene: TRBV5-1; abundance: -; d_gene: -; len: 14
CDR3nt: TGTGCCAGTACAGCACTTGGGACTGAAGCTTTCTTT; CDR3aa: CASTALGTEAFF; j_gene: TRBJ1-1; v_gene: TRBV19; abundance: few; d_gene: -; len: 12
CDR3nt: TGCGCCAGCAGCTTGGATATCAAAATCGATGGAAGAGACTTC; CDR3aa: CASSLDIKIDGRDF; j_gene: TRBJ1-2; v_gene: TRBV5-1; abundance: -; d_gene: -; len: 14
CDR3nt: TGTGCCTGGAGTGTATCAGCGGACAGGGGACCTCCGGGCACTGAAGCTTTCTTT; CDR3aa: CAWSVSADRGPPGTEAFF; j_gene: TRBJ1-1; v_gene: TRBV30; abundance: -; d_gene: TRBD1; len: 18